This TCR beta chain was sequenced during a study of shared clonotypes between healthy human individuals. Study-wide background: Serving as donors were two women and a few men, whose ages spanned 18 to 49.

Data came from immunoSEQ multiplex PCR; TCRdb stores just in-frame clones and leaves some out. The sample carries 1,500,000 or so clones, around 98.5% recorded once. Turning to this clone: Its antigen is as yet unknown. The same CDR3 arises from other DNA sequences in this sample as well.

CD4+ cells yielded CD45RA+ naive and CD45RA-negative memory subsets. V was cut by 0 bases and J by 2 bases, with 8 bases left in between. The CDR3 contains 15 residues. CDR1 and CDR2 from the germline V gene are SGDLS and YYNGEE. Study-level findings and limits: Naive subsets tended to show greater estimated richness than memory subsets.

The chain joins TRBV9 to TRBJ2-2; D unclear. The clonotype was recovered from a man younger than 45 in good health. Material: naive CD4+ T cells sorted from blood. Subset denoted: CD45RA+ positively selected. The CDR3 region has the DNA TGTGCCAGCAGCGTAGCTACGGGTAACACCGGGGAGCTGTTTTTT. Its translation: CASSVATGNTGELFF.